This TCR beta chain derives from a study of blood T cell repertoires in COVID-19. The repertoire was sequenced with immunoSEQ multiplex PCR; TCRdb's copy has only in-frame clones and lacks some. This sample has around 250,000 clones, with 70% to 90% found just once. V lost 0 bases and J 9 bases, leaving 6 bases between the germline ends. CDR1 is LGHNA and CDR2 is YNFKEQ in the germline V gene. This CDR3 spans 12 amino acids. The TCR comes from a woman aged 45 to 65 who had recovered from COVID-19. Sequenced sample: PBMCs or T cells enriched from blood (not recorded which). This sequence joins TRBV4-2 and TRBJ2-1, with a weak D call TRBD2 (5 bases). CDR3 in DNA: TGTGCCAGCAGCCAAGATGAGGGTGAGCAGTTCTTC. This gives the protein CASSQDEGEQFF.